These T cell receptor beta chains were read from a single sample in a study of T cell responses to AZD1222 COVID-19 vaccine. Using immunoSEQ multiplex PCR, the repertoire was profiled, and TCRdb retains in-frame clones only, with some absent. The profile shows about 130,000 clones, over 75% of them singletons. The sample was peripheral blood, taken 28 days after the second AZD1222 dose. These receptors were collected from an adult who received the AZD1222 COVID-19 vaccine. Both conserved end residues are part of each CDR3. The order of the fields is J gene, D gene, V gene, CDR3 length, clone size, CDR3 DNA, CDR3 protein. A D gene is named only where the DNA matches it firmly. A row's size may be missing; if present it is once, few, many or a size class.

TRBJ1-1 | . | TRBV5-1 | 13 | few | TGCGCCAGCAGCTCGTATATGAACACTGAAGCTTTCTTT | CASSSYMNTEAFF
TRBJ2-7 | . | TRBV9 | 13 | . | TGTGCCAGCAGCCTAGGGAATTCCTACGAGCAGTACTTC | CASSLGNSYEQYF
TRBJ2-3 | TRBD1 | TRBV6-1 | 14 | once | TGTGCCAGCAGTGAAGACAGGGGGACAGATACGCAGTATTTT | CASSEDRGTDTQYF
TRBJ2-1 | TRBD1 | TRBV3-1/TRBV3-2 | 16 | . | TGTGCCAGCAGCCAAGATGGGGGACAGTCCTACAATGAGCAGTTCTTC | CASSQDGGQSYNEQFF
TRBJ2-7 | TRBD2 | TRBV6-5 | 15 | . | TGTGCCAGCACGATAACTAGCGGGGGGGCTTACGAGCAGTACTTC | CASTITSGGAYEQYF
TRBJ1-5 | . | TRBV10-3 | 14 | . | TGTGCCATCAGGGGGGGGAGTTCTGATCAGCCCCAGCATTTT | CAIRGGSSDQPQHF
TRBJ1-2 | . | TRBV28 | 12 | . | TGTGCCAGTAGTATTTGGACCCATGGCTACACCTTC | CASSIWTHGYTF
TRBJ1-4 | . | TRBV6-1 | 16 | . | TGTGCCAGCAGTGAAGCGGGAGGGTGGCCTAATGAAAAACTGTTTTTT | CASSEAGGWPNEKLFF
TRBJ1-2 | . | TRBV10-3 | 15 | . | TGTGCCATCAGTGAGATGGGGCTCCGACGCTATGGCTACACCTTC | CAISEMGLRRYGYTF
TRBJ1-4 | . | TRBV6-5 | 14 | few | TGTGCCAGCAGTAAAAGGGGGGTTCGGGAAAAACTGTTTTTT | CASSKRGVREKLFF
TRBJ1-6 | TRBD1 | TRBV2 | 15 | . | TGTGCCAGCAGTCTTGACAGGGGATTGAATTCACCCCTCCACTTT | CASSLDRGLNSPLHF
TRBJ2-1 | TRBD1 | TRBV6-5 | 14 | few | TGTGCCACCTCCCATGAGGGGGCGAGCAATGAGCAGTTCTTC | CATSHEGASNEQFF
TRBJ1-1 | TRBD1 | TRBV29-1 | 13 | once | TGCAGCGCTGAGGGACAGTTGAACACTGAAGCTTTCTTT | CSAEGQLNTEAFF
TRBJ2-6 | TRBD1 | TRBV11-3 | 16 | . | TGTGCCAGCAGCTCCGGGACAGGGTTCGGGGCCAACGTCCTGACTTTC | CASSSGTGFGANVLTF
TRBJ1-5 | TRBD1 | TRBV19 | 16 | . | TGTGCCAGTAGTTCCCCCCCGGGACAGGGGGATCAGCCCCAGCATTTT | CASSSPPGQGDQPQHF
TRBJ1-3 | . | TRBV14 | 14 | . | TGTGCCAGCAGCCAATCAGGCTCTGGAAACACCATATATTTT | CASSQSGSGNTIYF
TRBJ2-3 | TRBD2 | TRBV4-3 | 16 | once | TGCGCCAGCAGCCAGCAAACTAGCGGGGTCCCAGATACGCAGTATTTT | CASSQQTSGVPDTQYF
TRBJ1-5 | . | TRBV7-9 | 16 | . | TGTGCCAGCAGCTTAGGTCACGGGGCGGGCAATCAGCCCCAGCATTTT | CASSLGHGAGNQPQHF
TRBJ2-2 | TRBD1 | TRBV7-3 | 20 | . | TGTGCCAGCAGCCAAGTCAGGGGGATTGGACAGGCCCTGAACACCGGGGAGCTGTTTTTT | CASSQVRGIGQALNTGELFF
TRBJ2-5 | TRBD1 | TRBV7-9 | 15 | . | TGTGCCAGCAGCTTGGGACAGGCTTTGGAAGAGACCCAGTACTTC | CASSLGQALEETQYF
TRBJ1-5 | TRBD1 | TRBV27 | 17 | . | TGTGCCAGCAGTTTATCGGGGACAGTGAATAGCAATCAGCCCCAGCATTTT | CASSLSGTVNSNQPQHF
TRBJ2-5 | . | TRBV24-1 | 12 | few | TGTGCCACCAGTGATTTAAGCGAGACCCAGTACTTC | CATSDLSETQYF
TRBJ2-5 | . | TRBV18 | 15 | . | TGTGCCAGCTCCCCTCAAGGGCGGCTCCAAGAGACCCAGTACTTC | CASSPQGRLQETQYF
TRBJ2-3 | TRBD2 | TRBV7-9 | 19 | . | TGTGCCAGCAGCTTAGCGCGCGGGACTAGCGGGGGTTTCACAGATACGCAGTATTTT | CASSLARGTSGGFTDTQYF
TRBJ1-2 | . | TRBV6-2/TRBV6-3 | 14 | . | TGTGCCAGCAGTTACCCGGACGGGGGGAACGGCTACACCTTC | CASSYPDGGNGYTF
TRBJ1-1 | . | TRBV11-2 | 14 | . | TGTGCCAGCAGCCCCCGAGGGGGGGACACTGAAGCTTTCTTT | CASSPRGGDTEAFF
TRBJ2-5 | TRBD1 | TRBV24-1 | 17 | . | TGTGCCACCAGTGATTTCAAAGACAGGGGGCGCGGGGAGACCCAGTACTTC | CATSDFKDRGRGETQYF
TRBJ1-2 | . | TRBV6-1 | 13 | . | TGTGCCAGCAGTGATGGGGACTTTTATGGCTACACCTTC | CASSDGDFYGYTF
TRBJ1-1 | . | TRBV6-5 | 13 | . | TGTGCCAGCAAGGTACGGGAAGACACTGAAGCTTTCTTT | CASKVREDTEAFF
TRBJ1-2 | . | TRBV6-2/TRBV6-3 | 13 | . | TGTGCCAGCAGTTACGATGGGGACCAGAGGTACACCTTC | CASSYDGDQRYTF
TRBJ1-5 | . | TRBV5-1 | 14 | . | TGCGCCAGCTCGGACGGATTGGCTGGGAAGCCCCAGCATTTT | CASSDGLAGKPQHF
TRBJ2-7 | TRBD1 | TRBV7-2 | 19 | . | TGTGCCAGCAGTTCCTCCGGGACAGGGAACCAACGGAGCTCCTACGAGCAGTACTTC | CASSSSGTGNQRSSYEQYF
TRBJ2-3 | . | TRBV5-6 | 16 | . | TGTGCCAGCAGCCCCCCCGGACCAGAGAACACAGATACGCAGTATTTT | CASSPPGPENTDTQYF
TRBJ2-4 | TRBD1 | TRBV3-1/TRBV3-2 | 16 | . | TGTGCCAGCAGCCCTTCGGGGACAGGGAAAAAAAACATTCAGTACTTC | CASSPSGTGKKNIQYF
TRBJ2-1 | . | TRBV5-1 | 14 | . | TGCGCCAGCAGCTTGGATTGGCAGAGCAATGAGCAGTTCTTC | CASSLDWQSNEQFF
TRBJ2-1 | . | TRBV5-4 | 16 | . | TGTGCCAGCAGCGAGAGGGTGGGACTCTCCTACAATGAGCAGTTCTTC | CASSERVGLSYNEQFF
TRBJ1-5 | . | TRBV3-1/TRBV3-2 | 13 | . | TGTGCCAGCAGTCCAACCAGCAATCAGCCCCAGCATTTT | CASSPTSNQPQHF
TRBJ1-1 | . | TRBV7-6 | 16 | few | TGTGCCAGCAGCTCTCTACGCCCAGACATGAACACTGAAGCTTTCTTT | CASSSLRPDMNTEAFF
TRBJ1-2 | . | TRBV29-1 | 10 | . | TGCAGCGTTGATCGGGATGGCTACACCTTC | CSVDRDGYTF
TRBJ2-1 | TRBD2 | TRBV7-6 | 14 | . | TGTGCCAGCAGCTTAGCTAGCGGGAGTAATGAGCAGTTCTTC | CASSLASGSNEQFF
TRBJ2-5 | . | TRBV3-1/TRBV3-2 | 16 | . | TGTGCCAGCAGCCGGGGACCCAAAACCCTCCGGGAGACCCAGTACTTC | CASSRGPKTLRETQYF
TRBJ1-1 | . | TRBV28 | 11 | . | TGTGCCAGCATAGGGGAGACTGAAGCTTTCTTT | CASIGETEAFF
TRBJ1-2 | . | TRBV6-5 | 14 | . | TGTGCCAGCAGTACCTACAGGGATAGCTATGGCTACACCTTC | CASSTYRDSYGYTF
TRBJ1-5 | TRBD1 | TRBV19 | 14 | . | TGTGCCAGTAGTGGACAGGGAGGGCATCAGCCCCAGCATTTT | CASSGQGGHQPQHF
TRBJ1-4 | . | TRBV2 | 15 | . | TGTGCCAGCAGTGAAGCGCTTGGGAGGAGGGAAAAACTGTTTTTT | CASSEALGRREKLFF
TRBJ2-3 | . | TRBV12-3/TRBV12-4 | 12 | once | TGTGCCAGCGGCCAATCGACAGATACGCAGTATTTT | CASGQSTDTQYF
TRBJ2-2 | . | TRBV6-2/TRBV6-3 | 15 | . | TGTGCCAGCAGTAAGGGACTTACGAACACCGGGGAGCTGTTTTTT | CASSKGLTNTGELFF
TRBJ2-1 | TRBD2 | TRBV4-2 | 15 | medium-sized | TGTGCCAGCAGCCAAGGCCGCGGGACTAGCGATGAGCAGTTCTTC | CASSQGRGTSDEQFF
TRBJ1-2 | . | TRBV2 | 12 | . | TGTGCCAGCAGTGCACAGCGACATGGCTACACCTTC | CASSAQRHGYTF
TRBJ2-7 | . | TRBV5-1 | 16 | . | TGCGCCAGCACGGGGGGCGCAAATCCCAAAACTGACGAGCAGTACTTC | CASTGGANPKTDEQYF
TRBJ1-1 | . | TRBV6-5 | 12 | . | TGTGCCAGCACCGAGGAGTCCATTGAAGCTTTCTTT | CASTEESIEAFF
TRBJ1-4 | . | TRBV9 | 15 | . | TGTGCCAGCAGCGTAGACGGGGGTGATAATGAAAAACTGTTTTTT | CASSVDGGDNEKLFF
TRBJ2-1 | . | TRBV7-9 | 15 | . | TGTGCCAGCAGCTCGTCTCTCACCCTCTCGGGTGAGCAGTTCTTC | CASSSSLTLSGEQFF
TRBJ1-1 | . | TRBV9 | 13 | . | TGTGCCAGCAGCCCTACGGGGGATACTGAAGCTTTCTTT | CASSPTGDTEAFF